Given below is one T cell receptor (beta chain) in context. Its antigen is still unknown. The CDR3 runs 12 residues. CDR1 is SGHNT and CDR2 is YENEEA in the germline V gene. V lost 3 bases, J lost 3 bases, and 5 bases lay in between. Targeted sequencing depth ranged from 1 in 200,000 to 1 in 1 million T cells. Using immunoSEQ multiplex PCR, the repertoire was profiled, and TCRdb retains in-frame clones only, with some absent. Counted here are 130,000 or so clones, approximately 75% occurring once; the ten biggest clones make up 25% to 30%. These data come from a study of cytotoxic CD8 clonotypes in ibrutinib-treated CLL. Overall study: Among responders, roughly 24 were partial and 2 complete; after median roughly 65 months, about 15 stayed remitted and 12 progressed. Findings and limits, study-wide: Baseline values of clonality outstripped age-matched healthy donors and followed circulating CD8+ T-cell counts.

The genes are TRBV11-3 and TRBJ1-1; no clear D gene. This receptor was obtained from a human donor with chronic lymphocytic leukemia. The sequencing here drew on PBMCs, taken after 12 months of ibrutinib treatment. As DNA, the CDR3 is TGTGCCAGCAGCTTCAGAGACACTGAAGCTTTCTTT. Protein: CASSFRDTEAFF. The full variable domain, rest sourced from reference TRBV11-3 and TRBJ1-1, is EAGVVQSPRYKIIEKKQPVAFWCNPISGHNTLYWYLQNLGQGPELLIRYENEEAVDDSQLPKDRFSAERLKGVDSTLKIQPAELGDSAVYLCASSFRDTEAFFGQGTRLTVV.